A single sample gave rise to the 30 T cell receptor beta chains below, sequenced in a study of blood T cells in healthy people across ages. Alongside a J-beta primer mix, a sample-barcoded 5' primer served in a second PCR lasting about 7 to 11 cycles. In TCRdb, the 5' RACE reads were re-called with MiXCR into one record per CDR3 protein. The sample records some 700,000 distinct CDR3 sequences, 35% to 45% being singletons. The sequencing input was blood. These receptors all come from a woman in her fifties or sixties in good health.

This clonotype was detected a few times. The CDR3 bases are TGTGCCAGCAGCGTAGCAGGAACCGGGGAGCTGTTTTTT. This gives the protein CASSVAGTGELFF. The chain links TRBV9 to TRBJ2-2; D unclear. Trimming removed 0 bases at V and 5 bases at J, with 5 bases between. This CDR3 contains 13 residues. Germline V gene sequence: CDR1 SGDLS, CDR2 YYNGEE. The entire variable domain, with the rest obtained from reference TRBV9 and TRBJ2-2, is as follows: DSGVTQTPKHLITATGQRVTLRCSPRSGDLSVYWYQQSLDQGLQFLIQYYNGEERAKGNILERFSAQQFPDLHSELNLSSLELGDSALYFCASSVAGTGELFFGEGSRLTVL.

Only a few counts were recorded for this clonotype. V usage is TRBV20-1 and J usage is TRBJ2-1; 11 nucleotides match TRBD2. CDR1 and CDR2 (germline): DFQATT, SNEGSKA (reference sequence). There are 13 residues in the CDR3. This CDR3 reads CTHGTSGYNEQFF. The CDR3, as DNA: TGCACACACGGGACTAGCGGCTACAATGAGCAGTTCTTC.

This sequence joins TRBV5-1 and TRBJ1-6; TRBD1 agrees at 12 bases. V lost 6 bases, J lost 6 bases, and 7 bases stayed unmatched. The CDR3 is made up of 16 amino acids. Germline V lookup: CDR1 SGHRS, CDR2 YFSETQ. The CDR3 protein is CASTFGTGGSNSPLHF. CDR3 bases: TGCGCCAGCACCTTCGGGACAGGGGGCTCTAATTCACCCCTCCACTTT.

The chain employs TRBV29-1 and TRBJ1-2, with TRBD1 as a possible D gene (5 bases). The CDR3 is 12 residues long. The V end was cut by 7 bases, the J end by 3 bases, with 12 bases between. CDR1 is SQVTM, CDR2 ANQGSEA, per germline. The CDR3 DNA reads as TGCAGCGGGGCCGGGACGGACTATGGCTACACCTTC. Its protein is CSGAGTDYGYTF.

There are a few counts of this clonotype. This rearrangement joins TRBV4-2 to TRBJ2-1; 14 bases are shared with TRBD2. Germline V gives CDR1 LGHNA, CDR2 YNFKEQ. V trimming: 0 bases; J trimming: 9 bases; junction bases outside the gene matches: 4. The CDR3 runs to 16 residues. The CDR3 reads CASSQDETSGRGEQFF. The CDR3 DNA follows: TGTGCCAGCAGCCAAGATGAGACTAGCGGGAGGGGTGAGCAGTTCTTC.

The chain joins TRBV6-1 to TRBJ2-7; 8 bases align to TRBD1. The trim removed 6 bases at V and 7 bases at J, leaving 11 bases unmatched. Germline assignment: CDR1 MNHNS and CDR2 SASEGT. The CDR3 totals 14 residues. CDR3 coding DNA: TGTGCCAGCAGCCAAACGACAGGGGCCAATGAGCAGTACTTC. Its protein is CASSQTTGANEQYF.

The chain combines TRBV18 with TRBJ2-7; 7 nucleotides align to TRBD1. Germline V gene data show CDR1 as KGHSH and CDR2 as LQKENI. V shed 2 bases, J shed 7 bases, and the junction held 17 bases outside the gene matches. This CDR3 contains 17 residues. In nucleotides, the CDR3 is TGTGCCAGCTCACCAGGGTTATACCAGGGGGTTACACGAGAGCAGTACTTC. It yields the protein CASSPGLYQGVTREQYF.

This clonotype was detected only a few times. The J gene is TRBJ1-5, the V gene TRBV6-6; D is uncertain. This CDR3 is 13 amino acids long. Germline V CDR1 and CDR2: MNHNY, SVGAGI (reference sequence). V was clipped by 5 bases and J by 7 bases, with 12 bases between them. The CDR3 bases are TGTGCCAGCAGTACCGAGGGTTACCAGCCCCAGCATTTT. This gives the protein CASSTEGYQPQHF.

CDR3 DNA: TGTGCCAGCAGCCAAGATCTTCTAGCGGGGCACTACGAGCAGTACTTC. It specifies CASSQDLLAGHYEQYF. This chain links TRBV3-1 with TRBJ2-7; 9 nucleotides match TRBD2. This CDR3 region has 16 residues. CDR1 and CDR2 from the germline V gene are LGHDT and YNNKEL (reference sequence). Germline trimming cut 0 bases from V and 3 bases from J; bases unmatched to any gene: 6.

This clonotype showed up just a few times. The rearrangement links TRBV7-2 to TRBJ2-5, with a weak D call TRBD2 (6 bases). Germline V gene sequence: CDR1 SGHTA, CDR2 FQGNSA. With 4 bases removed from V and 5 bases from J, the gap between germline ends came to 14 bases. The CDR3 spans 14 residues. DNA of the CDR3: TGTGCCAGCAGCTCGGGGGTTACATGGGAGACCCAGTACTTC. It yields the protein CASSSGVTWETQYF.

The chain carries TRBV20-1 and TRBJ2-2; TRBD1 aligns across 7 bases. This CDR3 has 13 amino acids. Germline trimming cut 5 bases from V and 7 bases from J; bases unmatched to any gene: 7. CDR1 and CDR2 (germline): DFQATT, SNEGSKA (reference sequence). CDR3 nucleotide sequence: TGCAGTGCTCGACAGGGAACTATCGGGGAGCTGTTTTTT. Protein: CSARQGTIGELFF.

Regarding this clonotype: This may stem from a read error, because a much larger clone lies one nucleotide away. The chain is built from TRBV29-1 and TRBJ2-7; 8 positions match TRBD2. The CDR3 length is 12 residues. V lost 8 bases and J lost 7; bases outside the gene matches: 10. Looked up from germline, CDR1 is SQVTM and CDR2 is ANQGSEA. CDR3 in DNA: TGCAGCCAATCACGGGGGGGGAATGAGCAGTACTTC. It is translated as CSQSRGGNEQYF.

With regard to this clonotype: A much larger clone differs from this one at a single base, so this may be a read error. The V gene is TRBV9, the J gene TRBJ2-4, with 10 positions matching TRBD2. J was trimmed by 13 bases and V by 0 bases; bases with no gene match: 10. The CDR3 length is 15 residues. CDR1 and CDR2 (germline): SGDLS, YYNGEE. The CDR3 region is CASSVELAGYNEQYF. The CDR3 DNA reads TGTGCCAGCAGCGTAGAACTAGCGGGGTACAATGAGCAGTACTTC.

This clonotype came up a few times. The chain links TRBV29-1 to TRBJ1-2; D unclear. V lost 2 bases and J 7 bases, leaving 20 bases between the germline ends. The CDR3 length is 15 residues. Germline lookup yields CDR1 SQVTM and CDR2 ANQGSEA. CDR3 amino acids: CSVEPKLGGIAGYTF. Here the CDR3 DNA reads TGCAGCGTTGAACCCAAATTAGGAGGCATCGCTGGCTACACCTTC. Full variable domain (missing parts from reference TRBV29-1 and TRBJ1-2): SAVISQKPSRDICQRGTSLTIQCQVDSQVTMMFWYRQQPGQSLTLIATANQGSEATYESGFVIDKFPISRPNLTFSTLTVSNMSPEDSSIYLCSVEPKLGGIAGYTFGSGTRLTVV.

This clonotype has ten or more counts. The chain couples TRBV29-1 to TRBJ2-3, with TRBD1 as a possible D gene (6 bases). CDR1 SQVTM and CDR2 ANQGSEA come from the germline V gene. V was shortened by 5 bases and J by 6 bases, with 9 bases between the two germline ends. This CDR3 spans 11 amino acids. This chain's CDR3 is CSVTGGDTQYF. CDR3 DNA: TGCAGCGTTACTGGGGGCGATACGCAGTATTTT.

The chain uses TRBV3-1 and TRBJ1-1, with TRBD1 identical over 8 bases. Germline V gene lookup returns CDR1 LGHDT and CDR2 YNNKEL (reference sequence). CDR3 length: 14 amino acids. With 5 bases clipped from V and 6 bases from J, the junction kept 8 bases outside the gene matches. The CDR3 sequence: CASSARDRTAEAFF. The DNA for the CDR3 is TGTGCCAGCAGCGCCCGGGACAGGACTGCTGAAGCTTTCTTT. Based on the CDR3 plus reference TRBV3-1 and TRBJ1-1, the full variable domain is DTAVSQTPKYLVTQMGNDKSIKCEQNLGHDTMYWYKQDSKKFLKIMFSYNNKELIINETVPNRFSPKSPDKAHLNLHINSLELGDSAVYFCASSARDRTAEAFFGQGTRLTVV.

This clonotype has just a few counts. V usage is TRBV9 and J usage is TRBJ2-1; D may be TRBD1 or TRBD2 (6 bases each). Trimming cost V 3 bases and J 4 bases, with 11 bases left between them. The germline gives CDR1 SGDLS, CDR2 YYNGEE. The CDR3 has 14 amino acids. CDR3: CASSGGAGYNEQFF. CDR3 sequence (DNA): TGTGCCAGCAGCGGGGGGGCCGGGTACAATGAGCAGTTCTTC.

The chain uses TRBV28 and TRBJ2-2, with D tentatively TRBD1 (5 bases). Trimming stripped 8 bases from V and 6 bases from J, with 10 bases between. This CDR3 contains 12 residues. The germline CDR1 and CDR2 sequences are MDHEN and SYDVKM. The CDR3: CASGSGPGELFF. CDR3 DNA sequence: TGTGCCAGCGGATCAGGGCCCGGGGAGCTGTTTTTT. The whole variable domain, filled in from reference TRBV28 and TRBJ2-2, reads DVKVTQSSRYLVKRTGEKVFLECVQDMDHENMFWYRQDPGLGLRLIYFSYDVKMKEKGDIPEGYSVSREKKERFSLILESASTNQTSMYLCASGSGPGELFFGEGSRLTVL.

This clonotype has just a few counts. This chain uses TRBV9 with TRBJ2-4; 10 nucleotides align to TRBD2. The end of the DNA aligns better with TRBJ2-7, so the J call may be wrong. CDR1 is SGDLS, CDR2 YYNGEE, per germline. This CDR3 is 13 amino acids long. CDR3 nucleotide sequence: TGTGCCAGCAACATAGCGGGAGGCTACGAGCAGTACTTC. Encoded protein: CASNIAGGYEQYF.

CDR3 amino acids: CSVVDGNTEAFF. CDR3 DNA sequence: TGCAGCGTTGTGGACGGGAACACTGAAGCTTTCTTT. The chain recombines TRBV29-1 with TRBJ1-1; no clear D. The V end was cut by 4 bases, the J end by 1 base, with 7 bases between. The CDR3 is 12 amino acids. Germline CDR1 reads SQVTM; CDR2 reads ANQGSEA. Filled out from reference TRBV29-1 and TRBJ1-1, the complete variable domain reads SAVISQKPSRDICQRGTSLTIQCQVDSQVTMMFWYRQQPGQSLTLIATANQGSEATYESGFVIDKFPISRPNLTFSTLTVSNMSPEDSSIYLCSVVDGNTEAFFGQGTRLTVV.

This clonotype has a handful of counts. This chain connects TRBV4-3 to TRBJ2-5; the match to TRBD1 covers 7 bases. Losses at the gene ends were 3 bases for V and 5 bases for J; bases not matched to a gene: 9. The CDR3 runs to 15 residues. The germline V gene encodes CDR1 LGHNA and CDR2 YSLEER. The CDR3 DNA reads TGCGCCAGCAGCCATGGGATGAGGGGGCGGGAGACCCAGTACTTC. Protein product: CASSHGMRGRETQYF.

Many counts were recorded for this clonotype. The chain combines TRBV29-1 with TRBJ2-5, with D unclear. This CDR3 spans 12 amino acids. The germline V and J ends were trimmed by 7 bases and 5 bases, with 14 bases remaining between them. Germline CDR1 and CDR2: SQVTM and ANQGSEA. The CDR3 here is CSAIPSRETQYF. CDR3 DNA sequence: TGCAGCGCCATCCCTTCCAGGGAGACCCAGTACTTC. Full variable domain (missing parts from reference TRBV29-1 and TRBJ2-5): SAVISQKPSRDICQRGTSLTIQCQVDSQVTMMFWYRQQPGQSLTLIATANQGSEATYESGFVIDKFPISRPNLTFSTLTVSNMSPEDSSIYLCSAIPSRETQYFGPGTRLLVL.

This clonotype was observed a handful of times. CDR3 nucleotides: TGTGCCAGCACCATAGCGGGGGAAGAGACCCAGTACTTC. Encoded protein: CASTIAGEETQYF. This chain connects TRBV7-6 to TRBJ2-5, with 9 nucleotides matching TRBD2. Germline values: CDR1 SGHVS, CDR2 FNYEAQ. The CDR3 is 13 residues long. V lost 7 bases to trimming and J lost 3 bases; unmatched junction nucleotides: 3.

This clonotype has just a few counts. The chain is built from TRBV6-2 or TRBV6-3 and TRBJ2-1, with 14 bases identical to TRBD2. CDR1 and CDR2 (germline): MNHEY, SVGEGT. The length of the CDR3 is 16 residues. The V segment lost 5 bases and the J segment 7 bases; nucleotides outside the gene matches: 7. CDR3 amino acids: CASSTRTSGRQNEQFF. In nucleotides, the CDR3 is TGTGCCAGCAGTACTCGGACTAGCGGGAGGCAGAATGAGCAGTTCTTC.

This sequence joins TRBV5-1 and TRBJ2-2; D is unresolved. CDR1 and CDR2 from the germline V gene are SGHRS and YFSETQ. This CDR3 comprises 15 residues. V was pared by 0 bases and J by 7 bases, with 13 bases between. The CDR3 loop is CASSLVPGQDGELFF. The CDR3, as DNA: TGCGCCAGCAGCTTGGTTCCAGGCCAGGACGGGGAGCTGTTTTTT.

This clonotype appeared many times. A single base separates this from a much larger clone, so it may be a read error. This chain links TRBV5-1 with TRBJ2-7; a possible D gene is TRBD2 (6 bases). Between the trimmed V and J ends, which lost 4 bases and 3 bases, there was a span of 20 bases. The germline CDR1 and CDR2 sequences are SGHRS and YFSETQ. CDR3 length: 16 residues. CDR3 sequence: CASSPAGRAQIYEQYF. Written as DNA, the CDR3 is TGCGCCAGCAGCCCGGCGGGACGAGCGCAAATCTACGAGCAGTACTTC. The entire variable domain, with the rest obtained from reference TRBV5-1 and TRBJ2-7, is as follows: KAGVTQTPRYLIKTRGQQVTLSCSPISGHRSVSWYQQTPGQGLQFLFEYFSETQRNKGNFPGRFSGRQFSNSRSEMNVSTLELGDSALYLCASSPAGRAQIYEQYFGPGTRLTVT.

This clonotype appeared many times. The chain is built from TRBV29-1 and TRBJ2-3; 13 nucleotides agree with TRBD2. The J segment lost 2 bases and the V segment lost 6 bases, leaving 8 bases of the junction unmatched. Germline-derived CDR1 and CDR2 are SQVTM and ANQGSEA. This CDR3 region has 16 residues. In DNA form, the CDR3 reads TGCAGCGTGCCGACCGGGACTAGCGGGGTCACAGATACGCAGTATTTT. Translating gives CSVPTGTSGVTDTQYF.

This clonotype showed up many times. This could be a read error, since a much larger clone is one nucleotide away. J is TRBJ2-6 and V is TRBV5-1, with no clear D. The CDR3 extends over 17 amino acids. Germline CDR1 and CDR2: SGHRS and YFSETQ. V was pared by 4 bases and J by 4 bases, with 18 bases between. The CDR3 coding sequence is TGCGCCAGCAGCATCGATGCCGTAGGGTCCGGGGCCAACGTCCTGACTTTC. It encodes CASSIDAVGSGANVLTF.

The genes are TRBV25-1 and TRBJ2-1; TRBD1 aligns across 10 bases. J was trimmed by 3 bases and V by 2 bases; bases with no gene match: 16. The CDR3 length is 20 residues. Germline-derived CDR1 and CDR2 are MGHDK and SYGVNS. The CDR3 is CASSEGMGQGKRGIYNEQFF. CDR3 nucleotide sequence: TGTGCCAGCAGTGAAGGTATGGGACAGGGGAAGAGGGGGATCTACAATGAGCAGTTCTTC. The full variable domain, completed using reference TRBV25-1 and TRBJ2-1, is EADIYQTPRYLVIGTGKKITLECSQTMGHDKMYWYQQDPGMELHLIHYSYGVNSTEKGDLSSESTVSRIRTEHFPLTLESARPSHTSQYLCASSEGMGQGKRGIYNEQFFGPGTRLTVL.

This clonotype was seen many times. In DNA, the CDR3 is TGTGCCAGCAGTATAAACAGGGGTGGCAGCTACGAGCAGTACTTC. It encodes CASSINRGGSYEQYF. V usage is TRBV6-5 and J usage is TRBJ2-7, with 7 bases aligning to TRBD1. Germline values: CDR1 MNHEY, CDR2 SVGAGI. V dropped 5 bases and J dropped 3; count of bases not matched to a gene: 10. The CDR3 loop spans 15 amino acids.